These T cell receptor beta chains were read from a single sample in a study of blood T cell repertoires in COVID-19. The data were produced by immunoSEQ multiplex PCR, yet TCRdb's version contains in-frame clones alone and is incomplete. The sample contains under 200,000 clones, roughly 90% of which appear only once. Sample: peripheral blood. Every receptor here comes from a man aged 50 to 60 with acute or convalescent COVID-19. The CDR3 runs from the conserved cysteine through the conserved F or W. A D gene is named only where the DNA matches it firmly. Part of the rows lack a size; the others show once, few, many or a class for expanded clones.

d_gene: TRBD2
abundance: .
v_gene: TRBV28
j_gene: TRBJ2-3
CDR3nt: TGTGCCAGCACCGGACTCCCCAGCGGGAGGGCCCCAGATACGCAGTATTTT
CDR3aa: CASTGLPSGRAPDTQYF

d_gene: .
abundance: .
v_gene: TRBV19
j_gene: TRBJ2-2
CDR3nt: TGTGCCAGCCAACCTGTCCTCCGGGCCGGGGAGCTGTTTTTT
CDR3aa: CASQPVLRAGELFF

d_gene: TRBD2
abundance: .
v_gene: TRBV5-1
j_gene: TRBJ2-3
CDR3nt: TGCGCCAGCAGCTTGGCCTGGGCGGGAGGGCCCGCAGATACGCAGTATTTT
CDR3aa: CASSLAWAGGPADTQYF

d_gene: .
abundance: once
v_gene: TRBV5-4
j_gene: TRBJ2-7
CDR3nt: TGTGCCAGCAGCCTGCGGGGAGCAACCGACCACGAGCAGTACTTC
CDR3aa: CASSLRGATDHEQYF

d_gene: TRBD1
abundance: .
v_gene: TRBV19
j_gene: TRBJ2-3
CDR3nt: TGTGCCAGTAGTATCGGGGACAGGGGTACAGATACGCAGTATTTT
CDR3aa: CASSIGDRGTDTQYF

d_gene: .
abundance: once
v_gene: TRBV7-6
j_gene: TRBJ2-3
CDR3nt: TGTGCCAGCAGCTCACGGGGTCATAGCGAGGATACGCAGTATTTT
CDR3aa: CASSSRGHSEDTQYF

d_gene: TRBD2
abundance: .
v_gene: TRBV6-2/TRBV6-3
j_gene: TRBJ2-3
CDR3nt: TGTGCCAGCAGCACCTATCCTAGCGGGGGGGCGGAGACAGATACGCAGTATTTT
CDR3aa: CASSTYPSGGAETDTQYF

d_gene: TRBD1
abundance: .
v_gene: TRBV4-1
j_gene: TRBJ2-1
CDR3nt: TGCGCCAGCAGCCAAGATTCCGGGACAGGGTATGAGCAGTTCTTC
CDR3aa: CASSQDSGTGYEQFF

d_gene: .
abundance: .
v_gene: TRBV6-5
j_gene: TRBJ1-4
CDR3nt: TGTGCCAGCAGAAAAACGACAGAGAATGAAAAACTGTTTTTT
CDR3aa: CASRKTTENEKLFF

d_gene: .
abundance: .
v_gene: TRBV28
j_gene: TRBJ2-7
CDR3nt: TGTGCCAGCAGTTTATCGGGTCGGGAGCAGTACTTC
CDR3aa: CASSLSGREQYF

d_gene: .
abundance: .
v_gene: TRBV7-2
j_gene: TRBJ2-1
CDR3nt: TGTGCCAGCAGCTCGCTAGCGAGCATGAATGAGCAGTTCTTC
CDR3aa: CASSSLASMNEQFF

d_gene: .
abundance: .
v_gene: TRBV20-1
j_gene: TRBJ2-1
CDR3nt: TGCAGTGCTAGTGACCCAGTGGGAGGGGGCTACAATGAGCAGTTCTTC
CDR3aa: CSASDPVGGGYNEQFF

d_gene: TRBD1
abundance: few
v_gene: TRBV28
j_gene: TRBJ1-1
CDR3nt: TGTGCCAGCAGACCAGGGGGCGCGGGGACTGAAGCTTTCTTT
CDR3aa: CASRPGGAGTEAFF

d_gene: TRBD2
abundance: .
v_gene: TRBV5-4
j_gene: TRBJ2-7
CDR3nt: TGTGCCAGCAGCTTAGCGGGGGTCCCGGAGCAGTACTTC
CDR3aa: CASSLAGVPEQYF

d_gene: TRBD1
abundance: .
v_gene: TRBV27
j_gene: TRBJ1-5
CDR3nt: TGTGCCAGCAGTTTTTCAGGGGGAGATCAGCCCCAGCATTTT
CDR3aa: CASSFSGGDQPQHF

d_gene: .
abundance: .
v_gene: TRBV4-2
j_gene: TRBJ2-7
CDR3nt: TGTGCCAGCAGCCACGGCCCTCCGGGGTCCTACGAGCAGTACTTC
CDR3aa: CASSHGPPGSYEQYF

d_gene: TRBD1
abundance: once
v_gene: TRBV24-1
j_gene: TRBJ1-2
CDR3nt: TGTGCCACCAGTGACATGGACAGGGGCTATGGCTACACCTTC
CDR3aa: CATSDMDRGYGYTF

d_gene: .
abundance: .
v_gene: TRBV7-2
j_gene: TRBJ2-2
CDR3nt: TGTGCCAGCAGCTTAAGGGCCCCGAGACAGGCAAACACCGGGGAGCTGTTTTTT
CDR3aa: CASSLRAPRQANTGELFF

d_gene: TRBD1
abundance: .
v_gene: TRBV5-1
j_gene: TRBJ2-2
CDR3nt: TGCGCCAGCAGCGGGTTCGGGACAGGGAACACCGGGGAGCTGTTTTTT
CDR3aa: CASSGFGTGNTGELFF

d_gene: TRBD1
abundance: .
v_gene: TRBV18
j_gene: TRBJ1-1
CDR3nt: TGTGCCAGCTCACCCCGACAGGGTAGCTCAGTGAGCACTGAAGCTTTCTTT
CDR3aa: CASSPRQGSSVSTEAFF

d_gene: .
abundance: .
v_gene: TRBV20-1
j_gene: TRBJ2-1
CDR3nt: TGCAGTGTTTATTGGAGGGGAGATGGGGTCTTC
CDR3aa: CSVYWRGDGVF

d_gene: TRBD1
abundance: .
v_gene: TRBV2
j_gene: TRBJ1-5
CDR3nt: TGTGCCAGCAGCCTGACAGGGGGGTTTTATAGCAATCAGCCCCAGCATTTT
CDR3aa: CASSLTGGFYSNQPQHF

d_gene: TRBD1
abundance: .
v_gene: TRBV30
j_gene: TRBJ1-4
CDR3nt: TGTGCCTGGAGTCCGCCGGGACAGGGTGAAAAACTGTTTTTT
CDR3aa: CAWSPPGQGEKLFF

d_gene: TRBD1
abundance: .
v_gene: TRBV18
j_gene: TRBJ1-2
CDR3nt: TGTGCCAGCTCAGCGTCCCGGGACAGGGACGGCTACACCTTC
CDR3aa: CASSASRDRDGYTF

d_gene: .
abundance: .
v_gene: TRBV2
j_gene: TRBJ1-1
CDR3nt: TGTGCCAGCAGTGTTAACGTACAGAACACTGAAGCTTTCTTT
CDR3aa: CASSVNVQNTEAFF

d_gene: TRBD2
abundance: .
v_gene: TRBV7-9
j_gene: TRBJ2-5
CDR3nt: TGTGCCAGCAGCCTCCAAAGCGGGAGGGTAGAGACCCAGTACTTC
CDR3aa: CASSLQSGRVETQYF

d_gene: .
abundance: once
v_gene: TRBV16
j_gene: TRBJ2-1
CDR3nt: TGTGCCAGCAGCCAAACACAGGGTGGCAATGAGCAGTTCTTC
CDR3aa: CASSQTQGGNEQFF

d_gene: TRBD2
abundance: .
v_gene: TRBV28
j_gene: TRBJ2-3
CDR3nt: TGTGCCAGCAGTTTTGCTGGACTAGCGGGAGGCAACACAGATACGCAGTATTTT
CDR3aa: CASSFAGLAGGNTDTQYF

d_gene: .
abundance: .
v_gene: TRBV19
j_gene: TRBJ2-2
CDR3nt: TGTGCCAGTAGTATAAGGCTAGTGGACACCGGGGAGCTGTTTTTT
CDR3aa: CASSIRLVDTGELFF

d_gene: .
abundance: .
v_gene: TRBV9
j_gene: TRBJ1-1
CDR3nt: TGTGCCAGCAGCGTGGGCTCTTGGACTGAAGCTTTCTTT
CDR3aa: CASSVGSWTEAFF

d_gene: .
abundance: .
v_gene: TRBV2
j_gene: TRBJ2-5
CDR3nt: TGTGCCAGCAGGAGTGAGACAGGACAAGAGACCCAGTACTTC
CDR3aa: CASRSETGQETQYF

d_gene: .
abundance: .
v_gene: TRBV5-1
j_gene: TRBJ2-5
CDR3nt: TGCGCCAGCAGCTTGGGCAGCGGTCAAGAGACCCAGTACTTC
CDR3aa: CASSLGSGQETQYF

d_gene: TRBD1
abundance: .
v_gene: TRBV7-9
j_gene: TRBJ2-5
CDR3nt: TGTGCCAGCAGCCTCCAGAGAGACAGGGGGCCGAGAGAGACCCAGTACTTC
CDR3aa: CASSLQRDRGPRETQYF

d_gene: TRBD2
abundance: .
v_gene: TRBV6-4
j_gene: TRBJ2-3
CDR3nt: TGTGCCAGCTTACCCGCCTATAGCGGGAGTTACCTTGCGCAGTATTTT
CDR3aa: CASLPAYSGSYLAQYF

d_gene: TRBD1
abundance: .
v_gene: TRBV5-1
j_gene: TRBJ1-5
CDR3nt: TGCGCCAGCAGCTTGGGGACAGGGACCAGAAATCAGCCCCAGCATTTT
CDR3aa: CASSLGTGTRNQPQHF

d_gene: .
abundance: .
v_gene: TRBV6-5
j_gene: TRBJ2-6
CDR3nt: TGTGCCAGCAGTTCTCAGGTCAGCTCTGGGGCCAACGTCCTGACTTTC
CDR3aa: CASSSQVSSGANVLTF

d_gene: TRBD1
abundance: .
v_gene: TRBV5-8
j_gene: TRBJ1-1
CDR3nt: TGTGCCAGCAGCACCTGGACAGGGTACACTGAAGCTTTCTTT
CDR3aa: CASSTWTGYTEAFF

d_gene: TRBD2
abundance: .
v_gene: TRBV7-2
j_gene: TRBJ2-1
CDR3nt: TGTGCCAGCAGCTTACAAGCGGGAAAAGGGAATGAGCAGTTCTTC
CDR3aa: CASSLQAGKGNEQFF

d_gene: .
abundance: .
v_gene: TRBV6-4
j_gene: TRBJ1-1
CDR3nt: TGTGCCAGCAGGGGGAGGGAGAACACTGAAGCTTTCTTT
CDR3aa: CASRGRENTEAFF

d_gene: .
abundance: .
v_gene: TRBV18
j_gene: TRBJ1-6
CDR3nt: TGTGCCAGCTCACCCCGGACAGACGAGAGATCACCCCTCCACTTT
CDR3aa: CASSPRTDERSPLHF

d_gene: TRBD1
abundance: .
v_gene: TRBV7-2
j_gene: TRBJ1-5
CDR3nt: TGTGCCAGCAGCTCCCCGGGACAGGGAGGCCAGCCCCAGCATTTT
CDR3aa: CASSSPGQGGQPQHF

d_gene: .
abundance: .
v_gene: TRBV29-1
j_gene: TRBJ2-4
CDR3nt: TGCAGCGTTGAAGAACGGGAACTACCAAACATTCAGTACTTC
CDR3aa: CSVEERELPNIQYF

d_gene: .
abundance: .
v_gene: TRBV24-1
j_gene: TRBJ2-3
CDR3nt: TGTGCCACCAGTGATCAGGGCCCAGATACGCAGTATTTT
CDR3aa: CATSDQGPDTQYF

d_gene: TRBD1
abundance: .
v_gene: TRBV7-3
j_gene: TRBJ2-1
CDR3nt: TGTGCCAGCAGCATTGGACAGGGAGAATGGAGTGAGCAGTTCTTC
CDR3aa: CASSIGQGEWSEQFF

d_gene: .
abundance: once
v_gene: TRBV29-1
j_gene: TRBJ2-5
CDR3nt: TGCAGCGTTGAAGAGGGGGCCCTGAGCGGGACCCAGTACTTC
CDR3aa: CSVEEGALSGTQYF

d_gene: TRBD2
abundance: .
v_gene: TRBV7-8
j_gene: TRBJ2-2
CDR3nt: TGTGCCAGCAGCTTAGGGACTAGCGGGAGCTACACCGGGGAGCTGTTTTTT
CDR3aa: CASSLGTSGSYTGELFF

d_gene: TRBD1
abundance: .
v_gene: TRBV4-3
j_gene: TRBJ1-2
CDR3nt: TGCGCCAGCAGCCAAGATGCGAGACAGGGGTATGGCTACACCTTC
CDR3aa: CASSQDARQGYGYTF

d_gene: .
abundance: .
v_gene: TRBV7-9
j_gene: TRBJ1-5
CDR3nt: TGTGCCAGCAGCTTGGGACTGCCAAATCAGCCCCAGCATTTT
CDR3aa: CASSLGLPNQPQHF

d_gene: TRBD2
abundance: .
v_gene: TRBV7-9
j_gene: TRBJ2-1
CDR3nt: TGTGCCAGCACCCGGGGACTAGCGGATGTCTATGAGCAGTTCTTC
CDR3aa: CASTRGLADVYEQFF

d_gene: .
abundance: once
v_gene: TRBV4-1
j_gene: TRBJ2-3
CDR3nt: TGCGCCAGCAGCCAAGAAACGGGACTTCCGGCCGCTAGCACAGATACGCAGTATTTT
CDR3aa: CASSQETGLPAASTDTQYF

d_gene: .
abundance: .
v_gene: TRBV28
j_gene: TRBJ2-5
CDR3nt: TGTGCCAGCAGGGGGCACGAGACCCAGTACTTC
CDR3aa: CASRGHETQYF

d_gene: TRBD1
abundance: .
v_gene: TRBV6-5
j_gene: TRBJ1-4
CDR3nt: TGTGCCAGCATCCCCGGGACAGTAGATGAAAAACTGTTTTTT
CDR3aa: CASIPGTVDEKLFF

d_gene: .
abundance: once
v_gene: TRBV19
j_gene: TRBJ2-2
CDR3nt: TGTGCCAGTAGTACAATCCACGGCGGGGAGCTGTTTTTT
CDR3aa: CASSTIHGGELFF

d_gene: .
abundance: .
v_gene: TRBV2
j_gene: TRBJ2-5
CDR3nt: TGTGCCAGCAGTGACGGTATGGCAGGGCGGGAGACCCAGTACTTC
CDR3aa: CASSDGMAGRETQYF

d_gene: .
abundance: .
v_gene: TRBV12-5
j_gene: TRBJ2-3
CDR3nt: TGTGCTAGTGGTGCAGGGGTCTCCCTCACAGATACGCAGTATTTT
CDR3aa: CASGAGVSLTDTQYF